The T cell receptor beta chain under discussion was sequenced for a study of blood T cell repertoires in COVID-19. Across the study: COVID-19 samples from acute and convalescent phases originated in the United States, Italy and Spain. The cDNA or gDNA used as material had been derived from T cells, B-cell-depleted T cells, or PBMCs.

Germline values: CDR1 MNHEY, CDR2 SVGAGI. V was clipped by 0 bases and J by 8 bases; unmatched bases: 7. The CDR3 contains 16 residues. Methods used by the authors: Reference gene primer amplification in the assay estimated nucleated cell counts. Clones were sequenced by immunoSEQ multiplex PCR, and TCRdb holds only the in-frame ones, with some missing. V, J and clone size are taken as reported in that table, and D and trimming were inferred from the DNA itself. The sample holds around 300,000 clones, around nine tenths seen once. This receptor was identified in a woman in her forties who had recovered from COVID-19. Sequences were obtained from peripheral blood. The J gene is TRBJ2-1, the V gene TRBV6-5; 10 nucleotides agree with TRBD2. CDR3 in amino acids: CASSYSTSGRVHEQFF. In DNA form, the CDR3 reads TGTGCCAGCAGTTACTCTACCAGCGGGAGGGTGCATGAGCAGTTCTTC.